This T cell receptor (beta chain) is from a study of T cell changes during pregnancy in multiple sclerosis. Assay used: immunoSEQ multiplex PCR; TCRdb lists only in-frame clones, some missing. This sample has approximately 100,000 clones, with roughly 93% found just once. CDR1 and CDR2 (germline): SEHNR, FQNEAQ (reference sequence). There are 12 residues in the CDR3. Trimming cost V 5 bases and J 8 bases; bases outside gene matches: 5. Specimen: peripheral blood, collected in the third trimester of pregnancy. The genes are TRBV7-9 and TRBJ1-1, with TRBD1 matching over 7 bases. This receptor was obtained from a female donor with multiple sclerosis, enrolled in a pregnancy study. CDR3 sequence: CASSEPTGEAFF. The CDR3 nucleotides read TGTGCCAGCAGCGAACCGACAGGGGAAGCTTTCTTT.